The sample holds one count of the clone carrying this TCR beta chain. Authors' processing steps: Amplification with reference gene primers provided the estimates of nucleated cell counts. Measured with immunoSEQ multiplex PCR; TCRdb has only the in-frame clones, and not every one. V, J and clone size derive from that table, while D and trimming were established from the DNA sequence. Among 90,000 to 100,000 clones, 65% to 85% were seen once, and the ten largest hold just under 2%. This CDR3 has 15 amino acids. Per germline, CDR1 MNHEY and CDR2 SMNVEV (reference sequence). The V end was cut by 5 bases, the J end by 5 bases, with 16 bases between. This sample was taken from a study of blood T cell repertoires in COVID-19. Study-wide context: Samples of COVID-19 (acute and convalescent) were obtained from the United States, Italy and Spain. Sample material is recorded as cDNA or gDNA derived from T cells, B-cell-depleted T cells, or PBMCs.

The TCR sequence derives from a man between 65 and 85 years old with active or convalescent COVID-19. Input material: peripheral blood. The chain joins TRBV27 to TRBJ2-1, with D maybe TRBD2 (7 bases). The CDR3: CASSLRGDTNNEQFF. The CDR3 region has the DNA TGTGCCAGCAGTCTCCGGGGGGACACTAACAATGAGCAGTTCTTC.